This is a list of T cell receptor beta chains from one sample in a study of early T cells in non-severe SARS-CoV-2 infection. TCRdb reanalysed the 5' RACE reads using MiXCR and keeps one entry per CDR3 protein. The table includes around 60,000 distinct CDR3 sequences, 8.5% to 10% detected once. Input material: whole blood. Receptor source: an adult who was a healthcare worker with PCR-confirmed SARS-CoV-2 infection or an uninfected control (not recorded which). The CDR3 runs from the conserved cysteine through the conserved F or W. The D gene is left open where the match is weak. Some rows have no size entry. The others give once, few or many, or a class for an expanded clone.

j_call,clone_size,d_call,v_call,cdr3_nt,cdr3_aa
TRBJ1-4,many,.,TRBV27,TGTGCCAGCAGTTTCGGGGGTATGTTCCGTGAAAAACTGTTTTTT,CASSFGGMFREKLFF
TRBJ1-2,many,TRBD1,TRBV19,TGTGCCAGTAGTGGACAGGGTAACGCTCATGGCTACACCTTC,CASSGQGNAHGYTF
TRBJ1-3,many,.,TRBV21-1,TGTGCCAGCAGCACGGACGGATCCTCTGGAAACACCATATATTTT,CASSTDGSSGNTIYF
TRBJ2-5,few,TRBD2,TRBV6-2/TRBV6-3,TGTGCCAGCAGTCTCCGGGAGGGCCTTCAAGAGACCCAGTACTTC,CASSLREGLQETQYF
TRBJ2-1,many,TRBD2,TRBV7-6,TGTGCCAGCTGTCTGTTAGCGGGAGCGGACAATGAGCAGTTCTTC,CASCLLAGADNEQFF
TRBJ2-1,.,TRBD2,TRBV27,TGTGCCAGCAGTTTTTATAGCGGGAGGACCAACAATGAGCAGTTCTTC,CASSFYSGRTNNEQFF
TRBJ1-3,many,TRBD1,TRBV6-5,TGTGCCAGCACTGACAGGGCACGCTCTGGAAACACCATATATTTT,CASTDRARSGNTIYF
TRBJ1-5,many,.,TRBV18,TGTGCCAGCTCACGTTCTGGGGGAGATCAGCCCCAGCATTTT,CASSRSGGDQPQHF
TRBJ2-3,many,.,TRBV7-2,TGTGCCAGCAGCCGGAAGGTCTTTAAGGCAGATACGCAGTATTTT,CASSRKVFKADTQYF
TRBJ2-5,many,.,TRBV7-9,TGTGCCAGCAGCCCAGTAGCGGTGTACCAAGAGACCCAGTACTTC,CASSPVAVYQETQYF
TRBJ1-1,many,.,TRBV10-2,TGCGCCAGCAGTGAAGGCAGGACGAGAGCTTTCTTT,CASSEGRTRAFF
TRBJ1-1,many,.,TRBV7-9,TGTGCCAGCAGCTTATTGAGGGCGGCTTTCTTT,CASSLLRAAFF
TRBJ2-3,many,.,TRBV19,TGTGCCAGTAGTACCTCAGGAGATACGCAGTATTTT,CASSTSGDTQYF
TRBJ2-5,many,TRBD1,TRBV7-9,TGTGCCAGCAGCCGGGACAGCCCCAGAGAGACCCAGTACTTC,CASSRDSPRETQYF
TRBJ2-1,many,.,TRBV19,TGTGCCAGTACCGGCGGGCCCTTCCACAATGAGCAGTTCTTC,CASTGGPFHNEQFF
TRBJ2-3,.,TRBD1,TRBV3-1,TGTGCCAGCAGCACCGGGACAGCAGATACGCAGTATTTT,CASSTGTADTQYF
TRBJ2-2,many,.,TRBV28,TGTGCCAGCAGGCTAGCCTCGAACACCGGGGAGCTGTTTTTT,CASRLASNTGELFF